This note documents a single T cell receptor beta chain sequence. Its matching antigen is unknown. These data are taken from a study of shared clonotypes between healthy human individuals. Whole-study findings and limits: Rarefaction demonstrated incomplete sorted-subset sequencing despite large depth.

The repertoire was sequenced with immunoSEQ multiplex PCR; TCRdb's copy has only in-frame clones and lacks some. The data hold roughly 2.4 million clones, with around 95% observed a single time. V lost 1 base, J lost 5 bases, and 8 bases stayed unmatched. The CDR3 contains 15 residues. Looked up from germline, CDR1 is SGDLS and CDR2 is YYNGEE. The sequence was obtained from a man between 18 and 35 years old in good health. The sample taken for sequencing was naive CD4+ T cells sorted from blood. Subset of the sample: CD45RA+ positively selected. J is TRBJ2-5 and V is TRBV9; 7 positions match TRBD2. The DNA of the CDR3 is TGTGCCAGCAGCGTAATGGGTCAGGGAGGGGAGACCCAGTACTTC. Amino acid sequence: CASSVMGQGGETQYF.